Listed here is a single T cell receptor (beta chain). This CDR3 region has 14 residues. The germline V gene has CDR1 ENHRY and CDR2 SYGVKD. V was cut by 3 bases and J by 1 base, with 10 bases left in between. This entry is derived from a study of CD8 T cells in Susac syndrome. Random hexamers were used to reverse transcribe 0.5 to 1 ug of RNA. An immunoSEQ multiplex PCR amplified TCR beta CDR3 over 54 Vbeta and 13 Jbeta. MiXCR, run by TCRdb on the immunoSEQ multiplex PCR reads, gives a single entry per CDR3 protein. The data show about 300,000 distinct CDR3 sequences, roughly 85% seen once. The sequenced target, TCR beta, came from blood CD8+ and CD4+ T cells. In the multiple sclerosis control group, patients were treatment-naive and had stable or active relapsing-remitting disease.

The chain carries TRBV10-3 and TRBJ2-7; D unresolved. The sample consisted of CD8+ T cells from PBMCs. This sequence was found in a human donor with multiple sclerosis. Here the CDR3 DNA reads TGTGCCATCAGTGAAAGTCAGAGATCCTACGAGCAGTACTTC. Translating it yields CAISESQRSYEQYF.